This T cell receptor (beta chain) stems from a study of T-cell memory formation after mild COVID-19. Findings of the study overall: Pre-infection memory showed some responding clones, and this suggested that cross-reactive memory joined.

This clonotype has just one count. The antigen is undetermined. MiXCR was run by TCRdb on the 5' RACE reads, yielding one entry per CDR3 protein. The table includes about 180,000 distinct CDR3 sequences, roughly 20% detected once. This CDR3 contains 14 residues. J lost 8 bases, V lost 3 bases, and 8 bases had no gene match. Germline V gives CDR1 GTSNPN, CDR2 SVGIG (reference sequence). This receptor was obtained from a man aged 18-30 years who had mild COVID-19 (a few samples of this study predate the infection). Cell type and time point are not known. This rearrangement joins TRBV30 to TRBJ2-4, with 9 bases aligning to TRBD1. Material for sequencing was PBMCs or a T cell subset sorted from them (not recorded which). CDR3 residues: CAWSERDRAHIQYF. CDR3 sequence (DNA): TGTGCCTGGAGCGAACGGGACAGGGCGCACATTCAGTACTTC.